A single sample is the source of the 22 T cell receptor beta chains below, sequenced in a study of T cell responses to AZD1222 COVID-19 vaccine. Profiled with immunoSEQ multiplex PCR; TCRdb holds only in-frame clones, not every one. The profile covers around 130,000 clones, with roughly 87% appearing a single time and roughly a tenth taken by the ten largest. This material consisted of peripheral blood, taken 28 days after the second AZD1222 dose. These receptors were collected from an adult who received the AZD1222 COVID-19 vaccine.

The chain has TRBV21-1 and TRBJ1-5; the table gives TRBD1 as D, unverified against the DNA. TRBV21-1 is a listed pseudogene. The CDR3 sequence is 15 residues long. This chain's CDR3 is CASSKAPFQGSPQHF. Written as DNA, the CDR3 is TGTGCCAGCAGCAAAGCCCCTTTTCAGGGTTCGCCCCAGCATTTT.

The chain employs TRBV10-3 and TRBJ1-2; D possibly corresponds to TRBD1 (5 bases). Germline V gene lookup returns CDR1 ENHRY and CDR2 SYGVKD. The CDR3 covers 14 residues. Trimming shortened V by 11 bases and J by 1 base, and 17 bases separated the two germline ends. The CDR3 DNA reads TGTGCCGCTGCCGGGGGGAGTAATAACTATGGCTACACCTTC. Translation gives CAAAGGSNNYGYTF.

The chain recombines TRBV5-6 with TRBJ1-4; 11 nucleotides agree with TRBD1. Germline values: CDR1 SGHDT, CDR2 YYEEEE. Trimming at V came to 2 bases and at J to 15 bases, leaving 6 bases not matched to a gene. The CDR3 has 13 residues. The CDR3 sequence is CASSFGTGGKVFF. CDR3 DNA sequence: TGTGCCAGCAGCTTTGGGACAGGGGGAAAGGTGTTTTTT.

The rearrangement uses TRBV11-2 and TRBJ1-1; D is unresolved. Germline loops: CDR1 SGHAT, CDR2 FQNNGV. The CDR3 sequence is 15 residues long. V lost 4 bases and J 0 bases, leaving 12 bases between the germline ends. This CDR3 is CASSSLGWVNTEAFF. The CDR3 DNA reads TGTGCCAGCAGCTCCCTTGGCTGGGTGAACACTGAAGCTTTCTTT.

The gene calls are TRBV6-5 and TRBJ1-3; tentatively, D is TRBD1 (6 bases). Trimming cost V 0 bases and J 0 bases, with 6 bases left between them. There are 15 residues in the CDR3. Germline V gene lookup returns CDR1 MNHEY and CDR2 SVGAGI. The CDR3: CASSYSDSSGNTIYF. CDR3 DNA: TGTGCCAGCAGTTACTCGGACAGCTCTGGAAACACCATATATTTT.

J is TRBJ2-1 and V is TRBV6-5; D assignment may be TRBD1 or TRBD2 (5 bases each). This CDR3 contains 16 residues. Deletions cut 0 bases from V and 7 bases from J, with 16 bases between. Per the germline V gene, CDR1 is MNHEY and CDR2 is SVGAGI. CDR3 protein: CASSYSIGTLYNEQFF. The CDR3 DNA sequence: TGTGCCAGCAGTTACTCGATAGGGACCCTATATAATGAGCAGTTCTTC.

This clone was observed a handful of times. This chain joins TRBV6-5 and TRBJ1-5, with D perhaps matching TRBD1 (6 bases). CDR1 is MNHEY, CDR2 SVGAGI, per germline. The CDR3 length is 15 residues. The germline V and J ends were trimmed by 7 bases and 0 bases, with 13 bases remaining between them. The CDR3 bases are TGTGCCAGCACCGGAGGGGGGTATAGCAATCAGCCCCAGCATTTT. It encodes CASTGGGYSNQPQHF.

The chain combines TRBV10-3 with TRBJ2-7; TRBD2 matches at 11 bases. After removal of 0 bases from V and 3 bases from J, the junction contained 7 bases not matched to a gene. Germline V gives CDR1 ENHRY, CDR2 SYGVKD. This CDR3 has 17 residues. CDR3 residues: CAISESRGLAARYEQYF. Written as DNA, the CDR3 is TGTGCCATCAGTGAGTCTAGGGGACTAGCGGCCCGCTACGAGCAGTACTTC.

The rearrangement joins TRBV7-2 to TRBJ1-1, with 7 bases aligning to TRBD1. This CDR3 has 19 residues. CDR1 and CDR2 from the germline V gene are SGHTA and FQGNSA. The junction had 16 bases not matched to a gene; V was cut back by 2 bases and J by 1 base. The CDR3 DNA reads TGTGCCAGCAGCTTAAGATGGGTAGGGGGCCGAAAGAGGAACACTGAAGCTTTCTTT. As protein: CASSLRWVGGRKRNTEAFF.

This chain joins TRBV7-2 and TRBJ2-2; 8 positions agree with TRBD2. CDR3 length: 19 residues. V shed 3 bases and J 3 bases; nucleotides not matched to a gene: 15. CDR1 SGHTA and CDR2 FQGNSA come from the germline V gene. CDR3 DNA sequence: TGTGCCAGCAGCTTCCGCAGCGGGGGATCGGGACTATACACCGGGGAGCTGTTTTTT. It codes for CASSFRSGGSGLYTGELFF. Variable domain in full (rest from reference TRBV7-2 and TRBJ2-2): GAGVSQSPSNKVTEKGKDVELRCDPISGHTALYWYRQSLGQGLEFLIYFQGNSAPDKSGLPSDRFSAERTGGSVSTLTIQRTQQEDSAVYLCASSFRSGGSGLYTGELFFGEGSRLTVL.

The rearrangement joins TRBV5-1 to TRBJ1-4; no firm D call. The germline V gene has CDR1 SGHRS and CDR2 YFSETQ. This CDR3 has 14 residues. V lost 6 bases to trimming and J lost 5 bases, with 14 bases between them. The CDR3 is CASKEAGRNEKLFF. As DNA, the CDR3 is TGCGCCAGCAAGGAGGCCGGGCGGAATGAAAAACTGTTTTTT.

The chain links TRBV6-5 to TRBJ2-7, with 7 nucleotides matching TRBD1. This CDR3 is built from 13 residues. Germline V CDR1 and CDR2: MNHEY, SVGAGI. The trim removed 7 bases at V and 7 bases at J, leaving 10 bases unmatched. The chain's CDR3 is CASIWGQITEQYF. CDR3 coding DNA: TGTGCCAGCATCTGGGGACAGATAACAGAGCAGTACTTC.

This rearrangement joins TRBV7-2 to TRBJ1-5; D not certain. Germline V gene data show CDR1 as SGHTA and CDR2 as FQGNSA. Trimming took 6 bases from V and 6 from J, leaving 12 bases between them. CDR3 size: 13 residues. The CDR3 sequence is CASRRDLGQPQHF. DNA for the CDR3: TGTGCCAGCAGGAGAGACCTCGGTCAGCCCCAGCATTTT.

The rearrangement joins TRBV2 to TRBJ1-5, with 9 positions matching TRBD1. The CDR3 totals 14 residues. J was trimmed by 7 bases and V by 8 bases; bases with no gene match: 9. Germline CDR1 SNHLY, CDR2 FYNNEI. The CDR3 loop reads CASAGQGLEQPQHF. The DNA for the CDR3 is TGTGCCAGCGCCGGACAGGGGCTAGAGCAGCCCCAGCATTTT. Combining the CDR3 with reference TRBV2 and TRBJ1-5 gives the whole variable domain EPEVTQTPSHQVTQMGQEVILRCVPISNHLYFYWYRQILGQKVEFLVSFYNNEISEKSEIFDDQFSVERPDGSNFTLKIRSTKLEDSAMYFCASAGQGLEQPQHFGDGTRLSIL.

The chain joins TRBV19 to TRBJ1-2; D call uncertain. The CDR3 length is 14 residues. The ends were cut back, 1 base at V and 1 base at J, with 7 bases in the middle. Germline-derived CDR1 and CDR2 are LNHDA and SQIVND (reference sequence). This CDR3 reads CASSIVLNNYGYTF. The DNA of the CDR3 is TGTGCCAGTAGTATAGTGTTGAATAACTATGGCTACACCTTC. Combining the CDR3 with reference TRBV19 and TRBJ1-2 gives the whole variable domain DGGITQSPKYLFRKEGQNVTLSCEQNLNHDAMYWYRQDPGQGLRLIYYSQIVNDFQKGDIAEGYSVSREKKESFPLTVTSAQKNPTAFYLCASSIVLNNYGYTFGSGTRLTVV.

The chain joins TRBV18 to TRBJ1-2; TRBD1 is a possible D gene (6 bases). Germline CDR1 KGHSH, CDR2 LQKENI. Trimming took off 4 bases at V and 3 bases at J, with 15 bases between the two ends. This CDR3 has 15 residues. CDR3 region: CASSLALGADYGYTF. CDR3 coding DNA: TGTGCCAGCTCACTAGCCTTGGGGGCGGACTATGGCTACACCTTC.

This clone was counted a single time. The chain has TRBV19 and TRBJ1-6; TRBD1 is a possible D gene (5 bases). The CDR3 contains 13 residues. The V end lost 6 bases, the J end lost 7 bases, and 10 bases lay between the germline ends. CDR1 is LNHDA and CDR2 is SQIVND in the germline V gene (reference sequence). CDR3 nucleotide sequence: TGTGCCAGTAGGCTTCGGGGCAATTCACCCCTCCACTTT. Translation: CASRLRGNSPLHF.

The chain employs TRBV29-1 and TRBJ1-1; D ambiguous. This CDR3 comprises 14 residues. CDR1 and CDR2 (germline): SQVTM, ANQGSEA. Trimming pared 7 bases from V and 1 base from J, leaving 16 bases between. The CDR3 coding sequence is TGCAGCGCCCTCTCGCTTTCCAGGAACACTGAAGCTTTCTTT. It yields the protein CSALSLSRNTEAFF.

The chain has TRBV7-8 and TRBJ1-2; D is unclear. Trimming removed 1 base from V and 2 bases from J, with 5 bases in between. There are 13 residues in the CDR3. Germline V gives CDR1 SGHVS, CDR2 FQNEAQ. CDR3 nucleotides: TGTGCCAGCAGCTTAGAACGGAACTATGGCTACACCTTC. Its translation: CASSLERNYGYTF.

The chain has TRBV5-1 and TRBJ2-7, with D maybe TRBD1 (6 bases). Germline loops: CDR1 SGHRS, CDR2 YFSETQ. Trimming pared 4 bases from V and 3 bases from J, leaving 14 bases between. The CDR3 has 14 amino acids. CDR3 bases: TGCGCCAGCAGCCCTCTGACAGGTCTCTACGAGCAGTACTTC. Amino acids: CASSPLTGLYEQYF.

This clone was found a few times. The chain uses TRBV28 and TRBJ1-6; D may be TRBD1 (5 bases). Germline loops: CDR1 MDHEN, CDR2 SYDVKM. V was pared by 2 bases and J by 7 bases, with 12 bases between. The CDR3 is 15 amino acids. The CDR3 region is CASSLGQGGNSPLHF. The CDR3 bases are TGTGCCAGCAGTTTAGGGCAGGGAGGAAATTCACCCCTCCACTTT.

The rearrangement links TRBV28 to TRBJ2-6, with D tentatively TRBD1 or TRBD2 (5 bases each). Trimming left V 7 bases short and J 10 bases short, with 17 bases between. CDR3 length: 14 residues. The germline V gene has CDR1 MDHEN and CDR2 SYDVKM. The CDR3 sequence is CASISPGTPNVLTF. As DNA, the CDR3 is TGTGCCAGCATCTCCCCCGGGACCCCAAACGTCCTGACTTTC.